The 31 T cell receptor beta chains below all came from one sample that was sequenced in a study of human T cells and chemical hapten exposure. TCRdb ran MiXCR on the RACE reads and lists one entry per CDR3 protein. The data hold 80,000 to 95,000 distinct CDR3 sequences, with roughly 9.6% observed a single time. This sample's time point: patch test 2, 6 weeks after DPC sensitization. Treatment defined: therapeutic diphenylcyclopropenone sensitization with weekly scalp DPC. This sample comprised whole blood, obtained in connection with sensitization to the hapten diphenylcyclopropenone (DPC). The receptors originated from a man aged 40-50 years with alopecia areata. Some clones in this sample may be carry-over from other donors' samples.

This clonotype appeared many times. The V gene is TRBV6-2 or TRBV6-3, the J gene TRBJ1-1; D gene unclear. The CDR3 consists of 15 residues. Trimming cost V 3 bases and J 0 bases, with 11 bases left between them. CDR1 and CDR2 from the germline V gene are MNHEY and SVGEGT. The CDR3 protein is CASSYHPFLNTEAFF. DNA for the CDR3: TGTGCCAGCAGTTATCACCCTTTCCTGAACACTGAAGCTTTCTTT.

This clonotype was found many times. V and J are TRBV7-2 and TRBJ1-1, with D uncertain. The CDR3 length is 14 residues. Germline CDR1 SGHTA, CDR2 FQGNSA. V was cut by 1 base and J by 1 base, with 7 bases left in between. CDR3 DNA sequence: TGTGCCAGCAGCTTAGAACAGAAGAACACTGAAGCTTTCTTT. This gives the protein CASSLEQKNTEAFF.

In its sample, this clonotype was seen a few times. The rearrangement links TRBV2 to TRBJ2-2, with D perhaps being TRBD1 or TRBD2 (6 bases each). CDR3 size: 15 residues. With 1 base removed from V and 6 bases from J, the gap between germline ends came to 12 bases. Germline V gene data show CDR1 as SNHLY and CDR2 as FYNNEI. The CDR3: CASSEEGGPSGELFF. DNA of the CDR3: TGTGCCAGCAGTGAAGAGGGGGGCCCCTCCGGGGAGCTGTTTTTT.

The J gene is TRBJ2-7, the V gene TRBV29-1; D is possibly TRBD2 (5 bases). V dropped 3 bases and J dropped 7 bases, with 13 bases sitting between them. CDR1 SQVTM and CDR2 ANQGSEA come from the germline V gene. This CDR3 spans 12 amino acids. CDR3 nucleotide sequence: TGCAGCGTTGATCTCGGACTGAGTGAGCAGTACTTC. Translation: CSVDLGLSEQYF.

This clonotype was counted a few times. The chain recombines TRBV7-8 with TRBJ1-1; 11 positions agree with TRBD1. The CDR3 consists of 15 residues. V shed 5 bases and J 5 bases; nucleotides not matched to a gene: 7. Germline CDR1 SGHVS, CDR2 FQNEAQ. The CDR3 here is CASSMSGTGGTEAFF. The DNA of the CDR3 is TGTGCCAGCAGCATGAGTGGGACAGGGGGGACTGAAGCTTTCTTT. Together with reference TRBV7-8 and TRBJ1-1, the CDR3 gives the full variable domain: GAGVSQSPRYKVAKRGQDVALRCDPISGHVSLFWYQQALGQGPEFLTYFQNEAQLDKSGLPSDRFFAERPEGSVSTLKIQRTQQEDSAVYLCASSMSGTGGTEAFFGQGTRLTVV.

J is TRBJ2-3 and V is TRBV29-1; 7 nucleotides agree with TRBD2. The CDR3 runs to 13 residues. CDR1 is SQVTM, CDR2 ANQGSEA, per germline. V was pared by 6 bases and J by 3 bases, with 6 bases of the junction left unmatched. The CDR3 nucleotides read TGCAGCGTGCCTAGCGGAGGGACAGATACGCAGTATTTT. It yields the protein CSVPSGGTDTQYF.

This clonotype has a handful of counts. The chain links TRBV12-5 to TRBJ1-4; D ambiguous. From germline, CDR1 is LGHNT and CDR2 FRNRAP. CDR3 size: 16 residues. Trimming shortened V by 0 bases and J by 1 base, and 9 bases separated the two germline ends. CDR3 coding DNA: TGTGCTAGTGGTTTGGTACTATGGAGAACTAATGAAAAACTGTTTTTT. Translating it yields CASGLVLWRTNEKLFF.

This clonotype has more than one count but fewer than ten. This chain links TRBV24-1 with TRBJ2-3; D not resolved. Germline V gene data show CDR1 as KGHDR and CDR2 as SFDVKD. CDR3 length: 12 residues. Trimming took off 1 base at V and 4 bases at J, with 2 bases between the two ends. This chain's CDR3 is CATSDFPDTQYF. The CDR3 DNA is TGTGCCACCAGTGATTTCCCAGATACGCAGTATTTT.

This clonotype was observed at least ten times. The CDR3 here is CSARAVSGRARDTQYF. In DNA, the CDR3 is TGCAGTGCTAGAGCGGTTAGCGGGAGGGCCAGAGATACGCAGTATTTT. The V call is TRBV20-1, the J call TRBJ2-3, with 11 bases matching TRBD2. Germline trimming cut 1 base from V and 5 bases from J; bases unmatched to any gene: 8. The germline V gene encodes CDR1 DFQATT and CDR2 SNEGSKA (reference sequence). The CDR3 consists of 16 residues.

The chain links TRBV19 to TRBJ1-5, with D maybe TRBD1 (6 bases). Germline assignment: CDR1 LNHDA and CDR2 SQIVND (reference sequence). V was pared by 7 bases and J by 3 bases, with 19 bases between. CDR3 size: 16 residues. The CDR3 here is CASTLGRGRINQPQHF. For the CDR3, the DNA is TGTGCCAGTACCCTGGGCAGGGGAAGAATCAATCAGCCCCAGCATTTT.

The chain recombines TRBV2 with TRBJ2-2; 7 bases line up with TRBD2. The V and J ends lost 6 bases and 9 bases, in that order; junction bases with no gene match: 7. Germline CDR1 and CDR2: SNHLY and FYNNEI. There are 13 residues in the CDR3. CDR3 region: CASSHGLDWELFF. The CDR3 DNA reads TGTGCCAGCAGCCACGGACTAGACTGGGAGCTGTTTTTT.

This clonotype was recorded many times. This sequence joins TRBV7-2 and TRBJ2-3; 9 bases are shared with TRBD2. Trimming removed 5 bases from V and 1 base from J; junction bases left unmatched: 10. CDR1 and CDR2 from the germline V gene are SGHTA and FQGNSA. This CDR3 comprises 17 residues. CDR3 nucleotides: TGTGCCAGCAGCCCGCCCGGAGCGGGAGGCGGCACAGATACGCAGTATTTT. Translated, it gives CASSPPGAGGGTDTQYF.

This chain connects TRBV7-9 to TRBJ2-5; D call uncertain. Germline V lookup: CDR1 SEHNR, CDR2 FQNEAQ (reference sequence). CDR3 length: 12 amino acids. V lost 3 bases and J 5 bases, leaving 7 bases between the germline ends. CDR3 amino acids: CASSFRRETQYF. CDR3 bases: TGTGCCAGCAGCTTTAGACGGGAGACCCAGTACTTC.

The chain recombines TRBV7-9 with TRBJ2-3; 11 bases align to TRBD2. V dropped 5 bases and J dropped 4; count of bases not matched to a gene: 2. Germline CDR1 SEHNR, CDR2 FQNEAQ (reference sequence). This CDR3 spans 14 amino acids. CDR3 coding DNA: TGTGCCAGCAGCATTAGCGGGAGGGCAGATACGCAGTATTTT. It yields the protein CASSISGRADTQYF.

This clonotype has only a few counts. The CDR3 is CSASIRESGTDTQYF. As DNA, the CDR3 is TGCAGTGCTAGTATAAGGGAATCGGGCACAGATACGCAGTATTTT. The rearrangement links TRBV20-1 to TRBJ2-3; D gene ambiguous. V was shortened by 3 bases and J by 1 base, with 14 bases between the two germline ends. Germline CDR1 reads DFQATT; CDR2 reads SNEGSKA (reference sequence). The CDR3 length is 15 residues.

This clonotype was counted many times. CDR3 in DNA: TGTGCCAGCAGTTTAGGACAGGCTACTAATGAAAAACTGTTTTTT. Its protein product is CASSLGQATNEKLFF. The V call is TRBV28, the J call TRBJ1-4, with 7 bases matching TRBD1. The ends lost 2 bases at V and 2 bases at J; junction bases unmatched: 2. The CDR3 is 15 amino acids. From germline, CDR1 is MDHEN and CDR2 SYDVKM.

This clonotype showed up just a few times. The rearrangement uses TRBV6-1 and TRBJ2-5; weak D call: TRBD2 (6 bases). The CDR3 has 18 amino acids. Trimming cost V 3 bases and J 2 bases, with 22 bases left between them. From germline, CDR1 is MNHNS and CDR2 SASEGT. CDR3 loop: CASSDQVGGILTQETQYF. The CDR3, as DNA: TGTGCCAGCAGTGATCAGGTGGGCGGGATCCTTACTCAAGAGACCCAGTACTTC.

The chain is built from TRBV7-2 and TRBJ2-1; either TRBD1 or TRBD2 may fit D (5 bases each). Trimming removed 4 bases from V and 12 bases from J, with 16 bases in between. The CDR3 consists of 13 residues. Germline values: CDR1 SGHTA, CDR2 FQGNSA. The CDR3 is CASSSGPLGGQFF. The CDR3 coding sequence is TGTGCCAGCAGCTCGGGGCCCCTCGGAGGGCAGTTCTTC.

This clonotype was picked up many times. The chain combines TRBV11-2 with TRBJ2-7; D ambiguous. This CDR3 spans 12 amino acids. V was clipped by 8 bases and J by 4 bases, with 12 bases between them. Germline lookup yields CDR1 SGHAT and CDR2 FQNNGV. CDR3 in amino acids: CASRGSSYEQYV. CDR3 DNA sequence: TGTGCCAGCCGCGGATCTTCTTACGAGCAGTACGTC.

This clonotype showed up many times. CDR3 nucleotide sequence: TGTGCCAGCGCTGGGGGACAGGGGGCCTTGAAGACCCAGTACTTC. Its translation: CASAGGQGALKTQYF. The genes are TRBV12-3 or TRBV12-4 and TRBJ2-5; the match to TRBD1 covers 12 bases. V dropped 8 bases and J dropped 6; count of bases not matched to a gene: 10. This CDR3 comprises 15 residues.

The CDR3 DNA is TGTGCCAGCAGTGCGACTAGCGGGAGCTCCTACGAGCAGTACGTC. As protein: CASSATSGSSYEQYV. J is TRBJ2-7 and V is TRBV27; 12 bases fit TRBD2. The germline V gene has CDR1 MNHEY and CDR2 SMNVEV (reference sequence). The CDR3 covers 15 residues. The junction had 2 bases not matched to a gene; V was cut back by 5 bases and J by 0 bases.

This chain uses TRBV6-2 or TRBV6-3 with TRBJ2-3; D gene ambiguous. The germline V and J ends were trimmed by 7 bases and 2 bases, with 16 bases remaining between them. CDR3 size: 15 residues. The germline CDR1 and CDR2 sequences are MNHEY and SVGEGT. CDR3 in amino acids: CASKVNRVPTDTQYF. The CDR3 DNA is TGTGCCAGCAAGGTCAACCGGGTCCCCACAGATACGCAGTATTTT.

This clonotype was counted between two and nine times. The chain joins TRBV7-4 to TRBJ2-1, with TRBD2 identical over 9 bases. Germline V gives CDR1 SGHVT, CDR2 SQSDAQ. The V segment lost 5 bases and the J segment 6 bases; nucleotides outside the gene matches: 11. The CDR3 is made up of 16 amino acids. This chain's CDR3 is CASSGSLAGVCNEQFF. The CDR3 bases are TGTGCCAGCAGCGGATCATTAGCGGGAGTATGCAATGAGCAGTTCTTC.

This clonotype has a handful of counts. This chain links TRBV5-7 with TRBJ1-5; D not certain. TRBV5-7 is designated an ORF whose function remains uncertain. The germline V and J ends were trimmed by 0 bases and 6 bases, with 13 bases remaining between them. CDR3 size: 15 residues. Here the CDR3 reads CASSLERVGSQPQHF. DNA of the CDR3: TGTGCCAGCAGCTTGGAAAGGGTCGGGAGTCAGCCCCAGCATTTT.

As concerns this clonotype: One end of the junction is discordant with germline, which a read error may explain. For the CDR3, the DNA is TGCGCCAGCAGCTTGAAAGTAACAGGGGGTATCGCTCTCTTT. Its protein is CASSLKVTGGIALF. This chain connects TRBV5-1 to TRBJ1-1; 8 bases map to TRBD1. Germline V gives CDR1 SGHRS, CDR2 YFSETQ. The CDR3 has 14 residues.

This clonotype showed up many times. The J gene is TRBJ1-2, the V gene TRBV9, with 8 bases fitting TRBD1. The J segment lost 7 bases and the V segment lost 2 bases, leaving 7 bases of the junction unmatched. Germline V CDR1 and CDR2: SGDLS, YYNGEE. CDR3 size: 14 residues. CDR3: CASSVGQGSSGYTF. CDR3 DNA: TGTGCCAGCAGCGTTGGACAGGGTTCGAGTGGCTACACCTTC.

The chain is built from TRBV11-3 and TRBJ2-1, with 8 bases that match TRBD2. Germline CDR1 reads SGHNT; CDR2 reads YENEEA. This CDR3 has 16 amino acids. J lost 4 bases, V lost 1 base, and 6 bases had no gene match. CDR3 sequence reads: CASSLVDLAGYNEQFF. For the CDR3, the DNA is TGTGCCAGCAGCTTAGTCGACCTAGCGGGTTACAATGAGCAGTTCTTC.

Note on this clonotype: An end of the junction does not agree with germline; a read error may underlie this. The rearrangement links TRBV12-3 or TRBV12-4 to TRBJ2-3, with 7 nucleotides matching TRBD1. This CDR3 has 14 amino acids. The CDR3 DNA follows: TGTGCCATCAGTTTATCAGGGGGTGTAAATACGCAGTATTTT. This sequence encodes CAISLSGGVNTQYF.

This clonotype was found many times. The chain carries TRBV6-2 or TRBV6-3 and TRBJ1-1, with a tentative D call TRBD1 (5 bases). The germline V gene encodes CDR1 MNHEY and CDR2 SVGEGT. This CDR3 has 14 amino acids. The V gene lost 4 bases and the J gene lost 1 base, with 10 bases spanning the gap. As DNA, the CDR3 is TGTGCCAGCAGTTCTCTACAGGCGAACACTGAAGCTTTCTTT. It encodes CASSSLQANTEAFF.

A few counts support this clonotype. J is TRBJ1-3 and V is TRBV20-1; TRBD1 matches at 11 bases. Germline trimming cut 3 bases from V and 1 base from J; bases unmatched to any gene: 5. CDR3 length equals 16 residues. Germline CDR1 is DFQATT and CDR2 is SNEGSKA (reference sequence). The CDR3 coding sequence is TGCAGTGCTAGGGGACAGGGGGTTGTGTCTGGAAACACCATATATTTT. Protein product: CSARGQGVVSGNTIYF.

The table lists this clonotype with a few counts. The chain carries TRBV20-1 and TRBJ2-5; 13 nucleotides line up with TRBD2. CDR3 length: 16 amino acids. Per the germline V gene, CDR1 is DFQATT and CDR2 is SNEGSKA (reference sequence). Unmatched junction bases numbered 7, after V lost 5 bases and J lost 1 base. The CDR3 loop reads CSAPRGTSGVQETQYF. The DNA for the CDR3 is TGCAGTGCTCCAAGAGGGACTAGCGGGGTCCAAGAGACCCAGTACTTC.